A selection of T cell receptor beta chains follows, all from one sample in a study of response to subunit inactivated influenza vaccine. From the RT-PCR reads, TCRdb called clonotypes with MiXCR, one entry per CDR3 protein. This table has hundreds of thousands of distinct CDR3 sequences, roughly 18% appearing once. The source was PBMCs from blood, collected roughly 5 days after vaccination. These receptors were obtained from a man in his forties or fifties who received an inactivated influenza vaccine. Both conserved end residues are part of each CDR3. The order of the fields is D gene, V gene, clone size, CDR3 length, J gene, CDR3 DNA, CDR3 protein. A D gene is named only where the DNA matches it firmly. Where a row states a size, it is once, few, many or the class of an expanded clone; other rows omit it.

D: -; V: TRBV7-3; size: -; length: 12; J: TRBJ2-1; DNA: TGTGCCAGCAGCTTAACGGGAGAAGAGCAGTTCTTC; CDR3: CASSLTGEEQFF
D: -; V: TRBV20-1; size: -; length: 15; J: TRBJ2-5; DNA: TGCAGTGCTAGTCGAGGGATCCCTGATCAAGAGACCCAGTACTTC; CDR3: CSASRGIPDQETQYF
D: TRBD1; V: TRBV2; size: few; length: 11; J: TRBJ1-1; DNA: TGTGCCAGCAGCCCCCAGGGGGGAGCTTTCTTT; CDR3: CASSPQGGAFF
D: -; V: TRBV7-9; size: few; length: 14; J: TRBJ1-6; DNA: TGTGCCAGCAGCCCCTGGACGGACAATTCACCCCTCCACTTT; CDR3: CASSPWTDNSPLHF
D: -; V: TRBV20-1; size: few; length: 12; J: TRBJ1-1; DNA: TGCAGTGCACAGCTTCAGAACACTGAAGCTTTCTTT; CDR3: CSAQLQNTEAFF
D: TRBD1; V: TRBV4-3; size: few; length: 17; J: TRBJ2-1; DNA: TGCGCCAGCAGCCAAGAACCTCACAGGGGATCCTACAATGAGCAGTTCTTC; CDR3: CASSQEPHRGSYNEQFF
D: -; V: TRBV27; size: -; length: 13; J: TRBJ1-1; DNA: TGTGCCAGCAGTATCGGCGGGAACACTGAAGCTTTCTTT; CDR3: CASSIGGNTEAFF
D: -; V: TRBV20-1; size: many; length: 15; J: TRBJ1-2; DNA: TGCAGTGCTAGAGGGAGGTTGGGTGTCAGCTATGGCTACACCTTC; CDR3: CSARGRLGVSYGYTF
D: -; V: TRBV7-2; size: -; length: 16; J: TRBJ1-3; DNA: TGTGCCAGCAGCATCCTTGGACAGTTCTCTGGAAACACCATATATTTT; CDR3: CASSILGQFSGNTIYF
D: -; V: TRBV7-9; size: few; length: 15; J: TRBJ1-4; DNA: TGTGCCAGCAGCCCCCTGACAGGTTTACGCGAAAAACTGTTTTTT; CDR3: CASSPLTGLREKLFF
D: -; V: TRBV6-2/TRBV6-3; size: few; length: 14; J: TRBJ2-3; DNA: TGTGCCAGCAGTTGGCGCCGGACGACGGATACGCAGTATTTT; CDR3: CASSWRRTTDTQYF
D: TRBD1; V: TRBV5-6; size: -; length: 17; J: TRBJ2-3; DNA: TGTGCCAGCAGCTTTTTTCCCGGACAGGGTGGGACAGATACGCAGTATTTT; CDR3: CASSFFPGQGGTDTQYF
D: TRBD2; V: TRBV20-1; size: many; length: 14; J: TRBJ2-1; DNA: TGCAGTGCTAGAGGGACTAGTGCGTCTAATGAGCAGTTCTTC; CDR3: CSARGTSASNEQFF
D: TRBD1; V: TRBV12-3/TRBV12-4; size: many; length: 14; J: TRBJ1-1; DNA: TGTGCCAGCAGTCCTCCGGGACAGTACACTGAAGCTTTCTTT; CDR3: CASSPPGQYTEAFF
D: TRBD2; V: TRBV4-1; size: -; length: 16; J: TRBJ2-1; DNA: TGCGCCAGCAGCCCTCAGCGGGGGCGATCCTACAATGAGCAGTTCTTC; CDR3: CASSPQRGRSYNEQFF
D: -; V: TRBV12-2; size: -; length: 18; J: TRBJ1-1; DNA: TGTGCAAGTCGCTTAGGGTATTACAGCCCCAGAACGAACACTGAAGCTTTCTTT; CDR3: CASRLGYYSPRTNTEAFF
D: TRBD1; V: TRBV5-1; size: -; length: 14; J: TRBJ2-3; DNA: TGCGCCAGCAGAATGGGACAGGGGTCAGATACGCAGTATTTT; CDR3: CASRMGQGSDTQYF
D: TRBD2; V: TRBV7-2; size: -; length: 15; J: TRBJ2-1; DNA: TGTGCCAGCAGCTTAAAAGCGGGAGGGCCGAGTGAGCAGTTCTTC; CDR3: CASSLKAGGPSEQFF
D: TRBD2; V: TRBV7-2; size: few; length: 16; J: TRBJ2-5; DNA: TGTGCCAGCAGCCACAGACTAGCGGGAGGGCGGGAGACCCAGTACTTC; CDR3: CASSHRLAGGRETQYF
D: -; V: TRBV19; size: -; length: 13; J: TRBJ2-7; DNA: TGTGCCAGTAGTACTACCGGGACCTACGAGCAGTACTTC; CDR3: CASSTTGTYEQYF
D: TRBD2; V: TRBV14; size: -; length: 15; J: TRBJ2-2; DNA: TGTGCCAGCAGCCAAGTCGGGGGGGCGACCGGGGAGCTGTTTTTT; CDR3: CASSQVGGATGELFF
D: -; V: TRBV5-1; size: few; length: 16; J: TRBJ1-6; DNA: TGCGCCAGCAGCTTGCTTCCGACAGGCGGTAATTCACCCCTCCACTTT; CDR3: CASSLLPTGGNSPLHF
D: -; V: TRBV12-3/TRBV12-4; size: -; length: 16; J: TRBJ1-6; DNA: TGTGCCAGCAGTTTAGGGTCTCGGGGGCAGAATTCACCCCTCCACTTT; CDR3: CASSLGSRGQNSPLHF
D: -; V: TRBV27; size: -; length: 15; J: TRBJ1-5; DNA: TGTGCCAGCAGTTCCGTGGCGTTTAGGATTCAGCCCCAGCATTTT; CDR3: CASSSVAFRIQPQHF
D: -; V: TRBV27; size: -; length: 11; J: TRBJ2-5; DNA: TGTGCCAGCAGCCGAGCGGGACAGATGTACTTC; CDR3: CASSRAGQMYF
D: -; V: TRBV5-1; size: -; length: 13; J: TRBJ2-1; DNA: TGCGCCAGCCAGTTGGAGGCCGGTGGTGAGCAGTTCTTC; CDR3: CASQLEAGGEQFF
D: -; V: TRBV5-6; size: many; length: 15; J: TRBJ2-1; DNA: TGTGCCAGCAGCTTAAGTGGAGGCCCCTACAATGAGCAGTTCTTC; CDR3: CASSLSGGPYNEQFF
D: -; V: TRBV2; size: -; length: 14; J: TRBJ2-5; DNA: TGTGCCACCACTGAACAGGGACTCCAAGAGACCCAGTACTTC; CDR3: CATTEQGLQETQYF
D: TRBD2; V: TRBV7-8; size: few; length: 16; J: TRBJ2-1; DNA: TGTGCCAGCAGGACCGGACTAGCGGGCAAATACAATGAGCAGTTCTTC; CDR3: CASRTGLAGKYNEQFF
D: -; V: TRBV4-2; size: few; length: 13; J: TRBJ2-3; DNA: TGTGCCAGCAGCCAACCCCCTCTAGAGGCGCAGTATTTT; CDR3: CASSQPPLEAQYF
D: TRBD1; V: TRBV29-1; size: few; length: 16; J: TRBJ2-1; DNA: TGCAGCGTTGAAGGGGACAGGGAAAACGGGTACAATGAGCAGTTCTTC; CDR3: CSVEGDRENGYNEQFF
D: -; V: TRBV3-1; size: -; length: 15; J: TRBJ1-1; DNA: TGTGCCAGCAGCCTACACGGGGGGTCGAACACTGAAGCTTTCTTT; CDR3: CASSLHGGSNTEAFF
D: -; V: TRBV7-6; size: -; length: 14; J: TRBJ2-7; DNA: TGTGCCAGCAGCTTAGCCCCCCTTTACTACGAGCAGTACTTC; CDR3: CASSLAPLYYEQYF
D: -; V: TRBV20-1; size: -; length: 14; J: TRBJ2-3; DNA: TGCAGTGCTAGTATGGTAGCGAGCACAGATACGCAGTATTTT; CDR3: CSASMVASTDTQYF
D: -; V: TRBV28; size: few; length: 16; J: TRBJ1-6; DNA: TGTGCCAGCAGTTTATCCTGGGCAGGTGGTAATTCACCCCTCCACTTT; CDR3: CASSLSWAGGNSPLHF